The entry below describes one TCR beta chain. The target antigen is unknown. The sample is drawn from a study of CD8+ T cells in alopecia areata. Findings and caveats of the study: Resident alphabeta T-cell populations of normal skin are likewise subject to sequencing in scalp samples. In lesional scalp, particularly from alopecia totalis/universalis, clonality was higher than in normal scalp. Relative to mice, TCR sharing across patients was less clear, a difference possibly HLA-related.

In alopecia areata patients, both lesional scalp punch biopsies and peripheral blood were collected. The V end lost 1 base, the J end lost 2 bases, and 22 bases lay between the germline ends. The CDR3 totals 18 residues. Germline CDR1 reads SGHRS; CDR2 reads YFSETQ. TCR sequencing used cDNA made by reverse transcription of extracted RNA. Generated by immunoSEQ multiplex PCR, the TCRdb table keeps only in-frame clones and is missing some. The sample has 90,000 to 150,000 clones; more than 30% are singletons. The receptor was derived from a human donor with alopecia areata. The V call is TRBV5-1, the J call TRBJ2-7; either TRBD1 or TRBD2 may fit D (5 bases each). Input material: CD4+ T cells sorted from blood. The chain's CDR3 is CASSLKGPAGLQAYEQYF. The CDR3 DNA reads TGCGCCAGCAGCTTGAAGGGGCCGGCGGGCCTACAGGCCTACGAGCAGTACTTC.